The 31 T cell receptor beta chains below come from one sample, sequenced in a study of blood T cell repertoires in COVID-19. Sequencing used immunoSEQ multiplex PCR; TCRdb keeps in-frame clones, though not all of them. The table has a few hundred thousand clones, 85% seen once. Input material: PBMCs or T cells enriched from blood (not recorded which). The origin of the receptors is a woman in her fifties or sixties who had recovered from COVID-19.

This clone was recorded once. The chain uses TRBV5-4 and TRBJ2-3; D not certain. CDR1 and CDR2 from the germline V gene are SGHNT and YYREEE (reference sequence). This CDR3 is 16 amino acids long. Between the trimmed V and J ends, which lost 3 bases and 2 bases, there was a span of 16 bases. This CDR3 reads CASSSQMGALTDTQYF. CDR3 bases: TGTGCCAGCAGCTCTCAAATGGGCGCCCTCACAGATACGCAGTATTTT.

The V call is TRBV19, the J call TRBJ2-1; a possible D gene is TRBD2 (5 bases). Per the germline V gene, CDR1 is LNHDA and CDR2 is SQIVND (reference sequence). There are 13 residues in the CDR3. With 6 bases removed from V and 9 bases from J, the gap between germline ends came to 15 bases. The CDR3 reads CASSGMIDAEQFF. The DNA for the CDR3 is TGTGCCAGTAGCGGGATGATAGATGCTGAGCAGTTCTTC. The whole variable domain, filled in from reference TRBV19 and TRBJ2-1, reads DGGITQSPKYLFRKEGQNVTLSCEQNLNHDAMYWYRQDPGQGLRLIYYSQIVNDFQKGDIAEGYSVSREKKESFPLTVTSAQKNPTAFYLCASSGMIDAEQFFGPGTRLTVL.

The rearrangement joins TRBV2 to TRBJ1-1; D not certain. The V gene's germline CDR1 is SNHLY and CDR2 FYNNEI. The length of the CDR3 is 11 residues. Deletions cut 7 bases from V and 8 bases from J, with 11 bases between. The DNA for the CDR3 is TGTGCCAGCATACGGGAAATCGAAGCTTTCTTT. Protein sequence: CASIREIEAFF.

V and J are TRBV9 and TRBJ2-3; D is perhaps TRBD2 (6 bases). CDR1 SGDLS and CDR2 YYNGEE come from the germline V gene. CDR3 length equals 14 residues. V lost 6 bases and J 2 bases, leaving 13 bases between the germline ends. CDR3 loop: CASNRDSSTDTQYF. In DNA, the CDR3 is TGTGCCAGCAACCGGGACTCCTCCACAGATACGCAGTATTTT.

The CDR3 nucleotides are TGCGCCAGCAGCTTGGTACAGGGGGTAGATGGCTACACCTTC. Protein: CASSLVQGVDGYTF. The rearrangement joins TRBV5-1 to TRBJ1-2; 8 bases are shared with TRBD1. This CDR3 has 14 residues. Germline V CDR1 and CDR2: SGHRS, YFSETQ. Germline trimming cut 0 bases from V and 6 bases from J; bases unmatched to any gene: 4.

The chain has TRBV18 and TRBJ1-2, with 7 nucleotides matching TRBD1. Trimming at V came to 3 bases and at J to 7 bases, leaving 11 bases not matched to a gene. CDR1 is KGHSH and CDR2 is LQKENI in the germline V gene. The CDR3 is made up of 15 amino acids. Here the CDR3 reads CASSPDNRGGGGYTF. The CDR3 DNA reads as TGTGCCAGCTCACCCGACAACAGGGGAGGAGGTGGCTACACCTTC.

J is TRBJ1-2 and V is TRBV6-5, with 7 nucleotides matching TRBD1. The CDR3 has 14 residues. CDR1 is MNHEY and CDR2 is SVGAGI in the germline V gene. V gave up 7 bases and J gave up 2 bases; unmatched junction bases: 7. The CDR3 DNA reads as TGTGCCAGCACCCTCAGGGACAGAAACTATGGCTACACCTTC. Translation gives CASTLRDRNYGYTF.

This clone was found once. V gene TRBV28 combines with J gene TRBJ1-5; 9 bases line up with TRBD1. After removal of 6 bases from V and 6 bases from J, the junction contained 6 bases not matched to a gene. CDR3 length: 14 residues. The germline V gene has CDR1 MDHEN and CDR2 SYDVKM. The CDR3 coding sequence is TGTGCCAGCAGCCTACAGGGGGCGATTCAGCCCCAGCATTTT. The encoded protein is CASSLQGAIQPQHF.

The chain is built from TRBV7-2 and TRBJ1-3, with 9 bases fitting TRBD1. V lost 5 bases, J lost 0 bases, and 11 bases stayed unmatched. The CDR3 is 18 amino acids. CDR1 and CDR2 from the germline V gene are SGHTA and FQGNSA. The CDR3 spells CASSKRATGGASGNTIYF. As DNA, the CDR3 is TGTGCCAGCAGCAAGAGAGCTACAGGGGGCGCCTCTGGAAACACCATATATTTT.

This chain joins TRBV5-6 and TRBJ1-1, with D perhaps matching TRBD1 (5 bases). Germline CDR1 SGHDT, CDR2 YYEEEE. CDR3 length: 14 amino acids. V was shortened by 2 bases and J by 6 bases, with 14 bases between the two germline ends. The CDR3 loop is CASSFRTSQSEAFF. CDR3 coding DNA: TGTGCCAGCAGCTTCCGGACATCGCAATCTGAAGCTTTCTTT. The full variable domain, with the rest looked up from reference TRBV5-6 and TRBJ1-1, is DAGVTQSPTHLIKTRGQQVTLRCSPKSGHDTVSWYQQALGQGPQFIFQYYEEEERQRGNFPDRFSGHQFPNYSSELNVNALLLGDSALYLCASSFRTSQSEAFFGQGTRLTVV.

The rearrangement uses TRBV7-2 and TRBJ1-5, with TRBD1 matching over 8 bases. The CDR3 spans 14 residues. The germline V gene has CDR1 SGHTA and CDR2 FQGNSA. The trim removed 6 bases at V and 5 bases at J, leaving 6 bases unmatched. The CDR3 bases are TGTGCCAGCAGTGACAGGGGCTGGGATCAGCCCCAGCATTTT. The encoded protein is CASSDRGWDQPQHF.

The chain employs TRBV6-5 and TRBJ2-4, with a possible D match to TRBD1 (6 bases). Looked up from germline, CDR1 is MNHEY and CDR2 is SVGAGI. V lost 0 bases and J 2 bases, leaving 8 bases between the germline ends. The length of the CDR3 is 15 residues. CDR3 in amino acids: CASSYSQGSKNIQYF. CDR3 sequence (DNA): TGTGCCAGCAGTTACTCGCAGGGGTCCAAAAACATTCAGTACTTC.

This rearrangement joins TRBV4-1 to TRBJ1-2, with D possibly TRBD1 on 5 matching bases. CDR1 is MGHRA and CDR2 is YSYEKL in the germline V gene. The V and J ends lost 4 bases and 2 bases respectively, with 14 bases between them. The length of the CDR3 is 15 residues. CDR3 loop: CASSPEPGGNYGYTF. The DNA for the CDR3 is TGCGCCAGCAGCCCAGAACCGGGGGGGAACTATGGCTACACCTTC.

The J gene is TRBJ1-1, the V gene TRBV19, with D perhaps TRBD1 (6 bases). Trimming took off 1 base at V and 5 bases at J, with 14 bases between the two ends. The V gene's germline CDR1 is LNHDA and CDR2 SQIVND (reference sequence). This CDR3 is 15 amino acids long. CDR3 sequence: CASSIVGGARTEAFF. CDR3 coding DNA: TGTGCCAGTAGTATAGTTGGGGGGGCGCGGACTGAAGCTTTCTTT.

V and J are TRBV19 and TRBJ1-5; D call uncertain. The V end was cut by 10 bases, the J end by 5 bases, with 15 bases between. Germline V gene lookup returns CDR1 LNHDA and CDR2 SQIVND (reference sequence). The CDR3 sequence is 13 residues long. The CDR3 nucleotides read TGTGCCACTCTAGGAAATTATTATCAGCCCCAGCATTTT. Translating gives CATLGNYYQPQHF. Full variable domain (remainder filled in from reference TRBV19 and TRBJ1-5): DGGITQSPKYLFRKEGQNVTLSCEQNLNHDAMYWYRQDPGQGLRLIYYSQIVNDFQKGDIAEGYSVSREKKESFPLTVTSAQKNPTAFYLCATLGNYYQPQHFGDGTRLSIL.

The chain uses TRBV3-1 (or the pseudogene TRBV3-2) and TRBJ2-7; 8 nucleotides agree with TRBD2. This CDR3 is built from 13 residues. The V gene end was trimmed by 9 bases and the J gene end by 2 bases; junction bases not matched to a gene: 6. Germline V gene lookup returns CDR1 LGHDT and CDR2 YNNKEL (reference sequence). CDR3 DNA: TGTGCCAGTCGGAGCGGGGGAGCCTACGAGCAGTACTTC. This translates into CASRSGGAYEQYF.

The V gene is TRBV11-2, the J gene TRBJ1-5; D is perhaps TRBD1 (6 bases). This CDR3 has 14 amino acids. V dropped 5 bases and J dropped 2 bases, with 10 bases sitting between them. The germline V gene encodes CDR1 SGHAT and CDR2 FQNNGV. This chain's CDR3 is CASSARQGNQPQHF. The DNA for the CDR3 is TGTGCCAGCAGCGCCCGACAGGGCAATCAGCCCCAGCATTTT.

The chain employs TRBV29-1 and TRBJ2-5; 15 bases line up with TRBD2. The CDR3 loop spans 16 amino acids. Looked up from germline, CDR1 is SQVTM and CDR2 is ANQGSEA. After removal of 4 bases from V and 5 bases from J, the junction contained 8 bases not matched to a gene. CDR3 sequence reads: CSVGGLAGGFGETQYF. CDR3 nucleotide sequence: TGCAGCGTTGGAGGACTAGCGGGGGGGTTCGGGGAGACCCAGTACTTC.

The chain joins TRBV5-1 to TRBJ1-2, with D possibly TRBD1 on 6 matching bases. CDR1 and CDR2 from the germline V gene are SGHRS and YFSETQ. V lost 4 bases, J lost 3 bases, and 22 bases lay in between. The CDR3 is 17 amino acids. The DNA for the CDR3 is TGCGCCAGCAGCCAAAGGGGGTCGGATTTTAATGACTATGGCTACACCTTC. Its protein is CASSQRGSDFNDYGYTF.

The genes are TRBV13 and TRBJ2-7; 8 bases line up with TRBD1. V trimming: 1 base; J trimming: 2 bases; junction bases outside the gene matches: 1. The CDR3 runs 14 residues. CDR1 is PRHDT, CDR2 FYEKMQ, per germline (reference sequence). The CDR3 reads CASSLEQGAYEQYF. CDR3 DNA sequence: TGTGCCAGCAGCTTAGAACAGGGGGCCTACGAGCAGTACTTC.

The chain uses TRBV29-1 and TRBJ2-4; TRBD1 matches 10 bases. CDR1 SQVTM and CDR2 ANQGSEA come from the germline V gene. The V segment lost 6 bases and the J segment 7 bases; nucleotides outside the gene matches: 6. The CDR3 has 13 residues. The CDR3: CSVSGTGANIQYF. The CDR3 nucleotides read TGCAGCGTCTCCGGGACAGGGGCGAACATTCAGTACTTC. Combining the CDR3 with reference TRBV29-1 and TRBJ2-4 gives the whole variable domain SAVISQKPSRDICQRGTSLTIQCQVDSQVTMMFWYRQQPGQSLTLIATANQGSEATYESGFVIDKFPISRPNLTFSTLTVSNMSPEDSSIYLCSVSGTGANIQYFGAGTRLSVL.

The chain has TRBV7-2 and TRBJ1-1; D is possibly TRBD1 (6 bases). The CDR3 is made up of 14 amino acids. The ends were cut back, 4 bases at V and 3 bases at J, with 12 bases in the middle. The germline V gene has CDR1 SGHTA and CDR2 FQGNSA. The CDR3 sequence: CASSSGQGHTEAFF. CDR3 coding DNA: TGTGCCAGCAGCTCTGGGCAGGGGCACACTGAAGCTTTCTTT.

V is TRBV7-6 and J is TRBJ2-7, with a weak D call TRBD1 (5 bases). This CDR3 spans 13 amino acids. Looked up from germline, CDR1 is SGHVS and CDR2 is FNYEAQ. Trimming shortened V by 1 base and J by 9 bases, and 13 bases separated the two germline ends. The CDR3 DNA is TGTGCCAGCAGCTTAGGGGTCAGGGATGGGCAGTACTTC. This translates into CASSLGVRDGQYF.

The chain carries TRBV3-1 (or the pseudogene TRBV3-2) and TRBJ2-1; TRBD2 matches at 8 bases. The germline V gene encodes CDR1 LGHDT and CDR2 YNNKEL (reference sequence). The V and J ends lost 7 bases and 8 bases, in that order; junction bases with no gene match: 7. The CDR3 covers 13 residues. CDR3 sequence (DNA): TGTGCCAGCACGACTAGCGTCAGCGATGAGCAGTTCTTC. As protein: CASTTSVSDEQFF.

This clone was counted between two and nine times. The chain couples TRBV6-5 to TRBJ1-6; 9 nucleotides agree with TRBD1. Germline lookup yields CDR1 MNHEY and CDR2 SVGAGI. V was clipped by 6 bases and J by 9 bases; unmatched bases: 6. The CDR3 length is 14 residues. In DNA form, the CDR3 reads TGTGCCAGCAGAGAGGACAGGGGACTTTCACCCCTCCACTTT. Its protein is CASREDRGLSPLHF.

The chain links TRBV7-2 to TRBJ2-3; 11 positions match TRBD2. CDR1 SGHTA and CDR2 FQGNSA come from the germline V gene. Germline trimming cut 1 base from V and 6 bases from J; bases unmatched to any gene: 12. The CDR3 contains 18 residues. The CDR3: CASSLVKGTSGPADTQYF. In DNA, the CDR3 is TGTGCCAGCAGCTTAGTGAAGGGGACTAGCGGCCCGGCGGATACGCAGTATTTT.

The CDR3 sequence: CASSARTSNYNEQFF. The DNA for the CDR3 is TGTGCCAGCAGCGCTAGGACATCCAATTACAATGAGCAGTTCTTC. This sequence joins TRBV7-9 and TRBJ2-1; a weak D match, TRBD1 (5 bases). V was shortened by 5 bases and J by 4 bases, with 15 bases between the two germline ends. The CDR3 has 15 amino acids. Germline CDR1 SEHNR, CDR2 FQNEAQ (reference sequence).

This clone was observed once. This rearrangement joins TRBV6-6 to TRBJ1-2; tentatively, D is TRBD1 (5 bases). The V gene lost 6 bases and the J gene lost 2 bases, with 10 bases spanning the gap. The CDR3 is 13 residues long. Germline CDR1 reads MNHNY; CDR2 reads SVGAGI (reference sequence). The CDR3 DNA sequence: TGTGCCAGCAGCTTGACAGAAAACTATGGCTACACCTTC. It translates to CASSLTENYGYTF.

This clone was found a few times. This chain joins TRBV29-1 and TRBJ2-3; 7 nucleotides match TRBD1. The CDR3 is 13 amino acids. Germline V gene lookup returns CDR1 SQVTM and CDR2 ANQGSEA. Trimming took 4 bases from V and 2 from J; bases not matched to a gene: 3. In DNA form, the CDR3 reads TGCAGCGTTGCGGGACAGAACACAGATACGCAGTATTTT. This encodes CSVAGQNTDTQYF.

This clone was counted ten times or more. This sequence joins TRBV28 and TRBJ2-3; no clear D. CDR1 and CDR2 (germline): MDHEN, SYDVKM. The CDR3 length is 17 residues. The V gene lost 1 base and the J gene lost 4 bases, with 18 bases spanning the gap. CDR3 residues: CASSLYPSKSRADTQYF. In DNA, the CDR3 is TGTGCCAGCAGTTTATACCCGTCAAAAAGCCGCGCAGATACGCAGTATTTT.

This sequence joins TRBV19 and TRBJ1-1; 7 nucleotides match TRBD1. The germline gives CDR1 LNHDA, CDR2 SQIVND (reference sequence). This CDR3 spans 15 amino acids. J lost 0 bases, V lost 3 bases, and 4 bases had no gene match. DNA for the CDR3: TGTGCCAGTAGTATTACCGGGACAGTGAACACTGAAGCTTTCTTT. Translating it yields CASSITGTVNTEAFF.